The 11 T cell receptor beta chains below come from one sample, sequenced in a study of PD-1 blockade in mismatch repair-deficient tumors (dated by TCRdb to about 2017). Libraries were prepared through the immunoSEQ multiplex PCR assay. TCRdb took this table from immuneACCESS and kept in-frame rearrangements with V and J called. Such tables lack part of the clones; where checked against another copy, unresolved V genes explain under half of the gap, and the rest is unexplained. For this sample there are some 130,000 clones; more than 70% appear just once. Of the sample, 12% falls within the top ten clones. This specimen consisted of peripheral blood, obtained approximately 69 weeks after starting pembrolizumab. These TCRs come from an adult with mismatch repair-deficient cancer.

The rearrangement uses TRBV5-8 and TRBJ1-5, with 10 bases lining up with TRBD1. Germline trimming cut 4 bases from V and 0 bases from J; bases unmatched to any gene: 7. CDR3 length: 17 amino acids. CDR1 and CDR2 (germline): SGHTS, YDEGEE. The CDR3 loop reads CASSPRTGGDSNQPQHF. Here the CDR3 DNA reads TGTGCCAGCAGCCCACGGACAGGGGGAGATAGCAATCAGCCCCAGCATTTT.

This chain connects TRBV19 to TRBJ2-7, with D maybe TRBD2 (6 bases). CDR3 size: 15 residues. With 4 bases removed from V and 1 base from J, the gap between germline ends came to 14 bases. The germline V gene encodes CDR1 LNHDA and CDR2 SQIVND (reference sequence). The CDR3 region has the DNA TGTGCCAGTAGTAGGGGCCCTGCGGGGTCCTACGAGCAGTACTTC. Amino acids: CASSRGPAGSYEQYF.

The V gene is TRBV19, the J gene TRBJ1-4, with D perhaps TRBD1 (6 bases). The V gene lost 4 bases and the J gene lost 8 bases, with 17 bases spanning the gap. The CDR3 totals 15 residues. Per germline, CDR1 LNHDA and CDR2 SQIVND (reference sequence). The CDR3 region is CASSTTGRSWEKLFF. The CDR3 nucleotides read TGTGCCAGTAGTACAACAGGGCGTTCGTGGGAAAAACTGTTTTTT. Supplemented by reference TRBV19 and TRBJ1-4, the full variable domain reads DGGITQSPKYLFRKEGQNVTLSCEQNLNHDAMYWYRQDPGQGLRLIYYSQIVNDFQKGDIAEGYSVSREKKESFPLTVTSAQKNPTAFYLCASSTTGRSWEKLFFGSGTQLSVL.

The rearrangement joins TRBV2 to TRBJ1-5; D gene uncertain. This CDR3 region has 12 residues. Germline loops: CDR1 SNHLY, CDR2 FYNNEI. The germline V and J ends were trimmed by 3 bases and 6 bases, with 6 bases remaining between them. The chain's CDR3 is CASSEGSQPQHF. The CDR3 nucleotides are TGTGCCAGCAGTGAGGGAAGTCAGCCCCAGCATTTT.

This chain connects TRBV30 to TRBJ2-5; TRBD2 aligns across 10 bases. V gave up 1 base and J gave up 2 bases; unmatched junction bases: 1. Germline values: CDR1 GTSNPN, CDR2 SVGIG (reference sequence). The CDR3 contains 14 residues. The CDR3 sequence: CAWSGTSGQETQYF. The DNA for the CDR3 is TGTGCCTGGAGTGGGACTAGCGGACAAGAGACCCAGTACTTC.

CDR3 DNA sequence: TGTGCCAGCAGCCCTCGTTCGGGGAGTTTTGGAGAGACCCAGTACTTC. Protein product: CASSPRSGSFGETQYF. This chain links TRBV27 with TRBJ2-5; D possibly corresponds to TRBD2 (5 bases). Per the germline V gene, CDR1 is MNHEY and CDR2 is SMNVEV (reference sequence). V shed 6 bases and J shed 4 bases, with 21 bases lying between them. This CDR3 region has 16 residues.

The V and J genes are TRBV7-9 and TRBJ2-5; 11 bases align to TRBD2. Losses at the gene ends were 4 bases for V and 5 bases for J; bases not matched to a gene: 12. The germline V gene encodes CDR1 SEHNR and CDR2 FQNEAQ (reference sequence). The CDR3 runs 17 residues. The CDR3 nucleotides are TGTGCCAGCAGCTCATCTCCCTCACTAGCGGGGGAGGAGACCCAGTACTTC. Amino acid sequence: CASSSSPSLAGEETQYF.

The gene calls are TRBV4-1 and TRBJ2-1; 9 bases align to TRBD1. Germline V CDR1 and CDR2: MGHRA, YSYEKL. V shed 3 bases, J shed 4 bases, and the junction held 7 bases outside the gene matches. CDR3 length equals 16 residues. CDR3 sequence: CASSQERGQGYNEQFF. For the CDR3, the DNA is TGCGCCAGCAGCCAGGAAAGGGGACAGGGATACAATGAGCAGTTCTTC.

V and J are TRBV7-9 and TRBJ1-1; 11 bases are a match to TRBD1. The V gene's germline CDR1 is SEHNR and CDR2 FQNEAQ (reference sequence). The CDR3 is made up of 16 amino acids. V lost 5 bases and J lost 1; bases outside the gene matches: 6. The CDR3 reads CASSPRTGGWNTEAFF. The DNA for the CDR3 is TGTGCCAGCAGCCCTAGGACAGGGGGCTGGAACACTGAAGCTTTCTTT.

This clone has just a few counts. The V and J genes are TRBV27 and TRBJ2-3; no definite D call. The germline V gene has CDR1 MNHEY and CDR2 SMNVEV (reference sequence). Trimming removed 6 bases from V and 2 bases from J, with 9 bases in between. The CDR3 is made up of 13 amino acids. The CDR3: CASSPHPTDTQYF. CDR3 bases: TGTGCCAGCAGCCCCCATCCCACAGATACGCAGTATTTT.

The rearrangement uses TRBV19 and TRBJ2-1; TRBD2 aligns across 9 bases. Germline CDR1 LNHDA, CDR2 SQIVND (reference sequence). The CDR3 totals 16 residues. Trimming at V came to 4 bases and at J to 9 bases, leaving 13 bases not matched to a gene. The CDR3 DNA reads as TGTGCCAGTAGTAGGGAGGGGGCTAGCGGGATGGGTGAGCAGTTCTTC. Translation: CASSREGASGMGEQFF.